This T cell receptor (beta chain) was documented in a study of blood T cell repertoires in COVID-19. At the level of the study: Spain, Italy and the United States supplied samples that represented acute and convalescent COVID-19. In each case, the material was cDNA or gDNA derived from T cells, B-cell-depleted T cells, or PBMCs.

Repertoires were generated with immunoSEQ multiplex PCR, while TCRdb's copy carries only in-frame clones and drops some. The sample shows more than 300,000 clones, roughly 90% of them seen only once. Trimming left V 6 bases short and J 1 base short, with 9 bases between. The CDR3 sequence is 13 residues long. Sequences were obtained from peripheral blood. The sequence was collected from a woman in her 30s with COVID-19, enrolled during active disease. The chain carries TRBV12-3 or TRBV12-4 and TRBJ1-1, with D uncertain. The CDR3 region is CASSAFRNTEAFF. Here the CDR3 DNA reads TGTGCCAGCAGCGCCTTCAGGAACACTGAAGCTTTCTTT.